This passage covers 32 T cell receptor beta chains from one sample sequenced in a study of blood T cell repertoires in COVID-19. The method was immunoSEQ multiplex PCR; TCRdb's version includes in-frame clones alone and lacks a portion of them. The data hold roughly 220,000 clones, with 70% to 85% observed a single time. The specimen was PBMCs or T cells enriched from blood (not recorded which). The receptors were gathered from a man in his forties who had recovered from COVID-19.

This chain uses TRBV28 with TRBJ2-1; 7 bases map to TRBD2. Unmatched junction bases numbered 11, after V lost 3 bases and J lost 15 bases. This CDR3 contains 13 residues. The germline V gene has CDR1 MDHEN and CDR2 SYDVKM. CDR3 DNA: TGTGCCAGCAGTTTGATAGCGGGCTCCCATCGGTTCTTC. Amino acids: CASSLIAGSHRFF.

In this sample, this clone turned up a few times. The chain joins TRBV5-1 to TRBJ2-3, with D possibly TRBD2 on 6 matching bases. V was cut by 2 bases and J by 4 bases, with 17 bases left in between. Germline-derived CDR1 and CDR2 are SGHRS and YFSETQ. CDR3 length equals 16 residues. The chain's CDR3 is CASSFSLSGGADTQYF. CDR3 DNA sequence: TGCGCCAGCAGCTTTTCTTTAAGCGGAGGGGCAGATACGCAGTATTTT. The full variable domain, rest sourced from reference TRBV5-1 and TRBJ2-3, is KAGVTQTPRYLIKTRGQQVTLSCSPISGHRSVSWYQQTPGQGLQFLFEYFSETQRNKGNFPGRFSGRQFSNSRSEMNVSTLELGDSALYLCASSFSLSGGADTQYFGPGTRLTVL.

V usage is TRBV3-1 (or the pseudogene TRBV3-2) and J usage is TRBJ1-1, with 7 bases identical to TRBD1. Germline CDR1 and CDR2: LGHDT and YNNKEL (reference sequence). With V trimmed by 5 bases and J by 3 bases, 3 bases remained unmatched. There are 13 residues in the CDR3. DNA of the CDR3: TGTGCCAGCAGCGGACAGGCAGACACTGAAGCTTTCTTT. Amino acids: CASSGQADTEAFF.

The genes are TRBV7-2 and TRBJ2-4; tentative D call: TRBD2 (6 bases). Trimming took 5 bases from V and 1 from J, leaving 12 bases between them. This CDR3 has 15 amino acids. Germline CDR1 and CDR2: SGHTA and FQGNSA. The CDR3 loop reads CASSPPRGAKNIQYF. The CDR3 region has the DNA TGTGCCAGCAGCCCGCCCCGGGGGGCCAAAAACATTCAGTACTTC.

The rearrangement joins TRBV5-1 to TRBJ2-7, with 10 bases matching TRBD1. Germline lookup yields CDR1 SGHRS and CDR2 YFSETQ. This CDR3 comprises 16 residues. V dropped 4 bases and J dropped 5; count of bases not matched to a gene: 12. This chain's CDR3 is CASSTEGQGRDHEQYF. The CDR3 DNA is TGCGCCAGCAGCACCGAGGGACAGGGGAGGGACCACGAGCAGTACTTC.

V usage is TRBV7-9 and J usage is TRBJ1-4, with 7 bases fitting TRBD1. CDR1 SEHNR and CDR2 FQNEAQ come from the germline V gene (reference sequence). The V and J ends lost 2 bases and 7 bases, in that order; junction bases with no gene match: 10. There are 16 residues in the CDR3. The CDR3 DNA follows: TGTGCCAGCAGCTTACGACCGACAGGGCCCGGTGAAAAACTGTTTTTT. Protein: CASSLRPTGPGEKLFF. The full variable domain, rest sourced from reference TRBV7-9 and TRBJ1-4, is DTGVSQNPRHKITKRGQNVTFRCDPISEHNRLYWYRQTLGQGPEFLTYFQNEAQLEKSRLLSDRFSAERPKGSFSTLEIQRTEQGDSAMYLCASSLRPTGPGEKLFFGSGTQLSVL.

The V call is TRBV4-3, the J call TRBJ2-1, with 8 bases matching TRBD2. The CDR3 covers 13 residues. J lost 7 bases, V lost 4 bases, and 3 bases had no gene match. Germline loops: CDR1 LGHNA, CDR2 YSLEER. The CDR3 sequence: CASSRGLANEQFF. CDR3 DNA: TGCGCCAGCAGCCGAGGACTAGCAAATGAGCAGTTCTTC.

The chain employs TRBV12-1 and TRBJ1-1; the D call of TRBD1 is as the table states it, not checked on the DNA. TRBV12-1 has pseudogene status. The CDR3 is made up of 16 amino acids. CDR3 sequence (DNA): TGTGCCAGCAGCTCGCCCTTGACAGGGTTGAACACTGAAGCTTTCTTT. This codes for CASSSPLTGLNTEAFF.

J is TRBJ2-1 and V is TRBV3-1 (or the pseudogene TRBV3-2), with D possibly matching TRBD1 (6 bases). Trimming took off 4 bases at V and 5 bases at J, with 6 bases between the two ends. The CDR3 extends over 12 amino acids. Germline CDR1 is LGHDT and CDR2 is YNNKEL (reference sequence). The chain's CDR3 is CASSRTDNEQFF. CDR3 DNA: TGTGCCAGCAGCCGGACAGACAATGAGCAGTTCTTC.

This chain links TRBV5-1 with TRBJ2-3; TRBD2 aligns across 7 bases. With 8 bases clipped from V and 0 bases from J, the junction kept 9 bases outside the gene matches. The CDR3 is 15 residues long. Germline CDR1 reads SGHRS; CDR2 reads YFSETQ. In DNA, the CDR3 is TGCGCCAGTGGGGGGGTAGCCTCTAGCACAGATACGCAGTATTTT. As protein: CASGGVASSTDTQYF.

The V call is TRBV2, the J call TRBJ1-2; 10 positions agree with TRBD1. Germline CDR1 and CDR2: SNHLY and FYNNEI. V was pared by 6 bases and J by 3 bases, with 4 bases of the junction left unmatched. The CDR3 is 14 amino acids. The CDR3 coding sequence is TGTGCCAGCAGAAGACAGGGGGCGGACTATGGCTACACCTTC. Its protein product is CASRRQGADYGYTF.

The chain uses TRBV9 and TRBJ2-5, with a weak D call TRBD2 (6 bases). Deletions cut 1 base from V and 5 bases from J, with 15 bases between. CDR1 and CDR2 from the germline V gene are SGDLS and YYNGEE. The length of the CDR3 is 15 residues. The DNA for the CDR3 is TGTGCCAGCAGCGTAAGTGCGCCTCGGGGGGAGACCCAGTACTTC. Translated, it gives CASSVSAPRGETQYF.

Only one count was recorded for this clone. This chain links TRBV6-5 with TRBJ1-6; D is undetermined. Germline values: CDR1 MNHEY, CDR2 SVGAGI. Trimming stripped 0 bases from V and 7 bases from J, with 10 bases between. The CDR3 totals 15 residues. CDR3 protein: CASSYSGGSNSPLHF. The CDR3 DNA follows: TGTGCCAGCAGTTACTCCGGCGGAAGCAATTCACCCCTCCACTTT.

This clone has a handful of counts. This chain uses TRBV28 with TRBJ1-2; D unresolved. V gave up 5 bases and J gave up 5 bases, with 9 bases separating them. CDR3 length equals 12 residues. The V gene's germline CDR1 is MDHEN and CDR2 SYDVKM. The CDR3 sequence is CASSRSLYGYTF. The DNA for the CDR3 is TGTGCCAGCAGTCGAAGCCTATATGGCTACACCTTC.

The chain recombines TRBV4-2 with TRBJ1-2; D not resolved. Germline V gives CDR1 LGHNA, CDR2 YNFKEQ. This CDR3 is built from 12 residues. Trimming pared 3 bases from V and 2 bases from J, leaving 4 bases between. Here the CDR3 DNA reads TGTGCCAGCAGCCAGGCAAACTATGGCTACACCTTC. This codes for CASSQANYGYTF.

The chain couples TRBV5-6 to TRBJ2-7, with D possibly matching TRBD1 (7 bases). The germline V and J ends were trimmed by 1 base and 5 bases, with 16 bases remaining between them. CDR1 and CDR2 from the germline V gene are SGHDT and YYEEEE. The CDR3 contains 15 residues. In nucleotides, the CDR3 is TGTGCCAGCAGCTTGTGGACAGGAGGGGAGGACGAGCAGTACTTC. Translated, it gives CASSLWTGGEDEQYF.

The genes are TRBV9 and TRBJ2-7; 13 bases agree with TRBD2. The V gene end was trimmed by 4 bases and the J gene end by 7 bases; junction bases not matched to a gene: 11. This CDR3 is 16 amino acids long. Germline CDR1 and CDR2: SGDLS and YYNGEE. The CDR3 loop reads CASSSMGLAGYGEQYF. The CDR3 DNA reads as TGTGCCAGCAGCTCGATGGGACTAGCGGGATATGGGGAGCAGTACTTC.

V and J are TRBV7-2 and TRBJ1-5, with D maybe TRBD1 (6 bases). This CDR3 region has 12 residues. The V end lost 5 bases, the J end lost 12 bases, and 14 bases lay between the germline ends. Germline V gene sequence: CDR1 SGHTA, CDR2 FQGNSA. CDR3 coding DNA: TGTGCCAGCAGCCCGGGGACACTGGTCCAGCATTTT. Protein product: CASSPGTLVQHF. The entire variable domain, with the rest obtained from reference TRBV7-2 and TRBJ1-5, is as follows: GAGVSQSPSNKVTEKGKDVELRCDPISGHTALYWYRQSLGQGLEFLIYFQGNSAPDKSGLPSDRFSAERTGGSVSTLTIQRTQQEDSAVYLCASSPGTLVQHFGDGTRLSIL.

The chain uses TRBV7-9 and TRBJ2-1; the match to TRBD2 covers 11 bases. Germline CDR1 and CDR2: SEHNR and FQNEAQ (reference sequence). The CDR3 has 16 residues. V lost 5 bases, J lost 5 bases, and 8 bases stayed unmatched. This CDR3 is CASSPRGLADNNEQFF. CDR3 nucleotide sequence: TGTGCCAGCAGCCCAAGGGGACTAGCGGATAACAATGAGCAGTTCTTC.

J is TRBJ1-6 and V is TRBV7-3, with TRBD1 as a possible D gene (6 bases). Germline CDR1 and CDR2: SGHTA and FQGTGA. Trimming took off 5 bases at V and 2 bases at J, with 10 bases between the two ends. The CDR3 is made up of 15 amino acids. The CDR3: CASSARQAYNSPLHF. The CDR3 DNA follows: TGTGCCAGCAGCGCTAGACAGGCCTATAATTCACCCCTCCACTTT.

The chain recombines TRBV7-3 with TRBJ2-3; D might be TRBD2 (6 bases). Looked up from germline, CDR1 is SGHTA and CDR2 is FQGTGA. The CDR3 loop spans 14 amino acids. Trimming took off 1 base at V and 4 bases at J, with 9 bases between the two ends. The chain's CDR3 is CASSLSSGADTQYF. Written as DNA, the CDR3 is TGTGCCAGCAGCTTAAGTTCGGGGGCAGATACGCAGTATTTT.

The chain uses TRBV27 and TRBJ1-3, with D possibly matching TRBD1 (5 bases). Deletions cut 8 bases from V and 4 bases from J, with 15 bases between. The CDR3 extends over 14 amino acids. In germline, CDR1 is MNHEY, CDR2 SMNVEV (reference sequence). The chain's CDR3 is CASARGGVGNTIYF. The CDR3 region has the DNA TGTGCCAGCGCCAGAGGAGGGGTGGGAAACACCATATATTTT.

This clone turned up a few times. The genes are TRBV7-3 and TRBJ2-7; no clear D gene. The CDR3 loop spans 14 amino acids. Germline CDR1 is SGHTA and CDR2 is FQGTGA. V was shortened by 4 bases and J by 6 bases, with 16 bases between the two germline ends. CDR3 DNA: TGTGCCAGCAGCTCGGCGGCTGGATTCGGCGAGCAGTACTTC. It specifies CASSSAAGFGEQYF.

The gene calls are TRBV5-1 and TRBJ1-5; D is perhaps TRBD1 (5 bases). The CDR3 loop spans 14 amino acids. Trimming left V 4 bases short and J 4 bases short, with 12 bases between. The V gene's germline CDR1 is SGHRS and CDR2 YFSETQ. CDR3 sequence: CASSPGGGNQPQHF. The CDR3, as DNA: TGCGCCAGCAGCCCCGGGGGGGGAAATCAGCCCCAGCATTTT.

In the case of this clone: Relative to the germline gene, one junction end is altered; a read error may explain this. The chain recombines TRBV10-3 with TRBJ1-5; 11 bases fit TRBD1. The CDR3 consists of 16 residues. Germline V gene sequence: CDR1 ENHRY, CDR2 SYGVKD. The CDR3 sequence is CASSGQGAYSNQPQHF. CDR3 nucleotides: TGTGCCAGCAGTGGACAGGGGGCTTATAGCAATCAGCCCCAGCATTTT.

The chain couples TRBV10-3 to TRBJ1-1, with 9 bases identical to TRBD1. With 10 bases clipped from V and 4 bases from J, the junction kept 13 bases outside the gene matches. Germline V gene data show CDR1 as ENHRY and CDR2 as SYGVKD. This CDR3 has 15 amino acids. The CDR3 reads CASSGTGQVGTEAFF. CDR3 nucleotides: TGTGCCAGCTCCGGGACAGGGCAAGTGGGCACTGAAGCTTTCTTT.

The rearrangement links TRBV5-1 to TRBJ1-1; 8 nucleotides align to TRBD1. The CDR3 has 14 residues. After removal of 4 bases from V and 6 bases from J, the junction contained 8 bases not matched to a gene. The germline V gene encodes CDR1 SGHRS and CDR2 YFSETQ. CDR3 protein: CASSEPQGASEAFF. The CDR3 DNA reads as TGCGCCAGCAGCGAACCTCAGGGGGCGTCTGAAGCTTTCTTT.

The rearrangement links TRBV24-1 to TRBJ2-5; 7 nucleotides align to TRBD1. After removal of 4 bases from V and 3 bases from J, the junction contained 4 bases not matched to a gene. The CDR3 is 14 residues long. Germline V lookup: CDR1 KGHDR, CDR2 SFDVKD. CDR3 in DNA: TGTGCCACCAGTGAAGCCGGGACAGAAGAGACCCAGTACTTC. This encodes CATSEAGTEETQYF.

This clone was recorded a few times. V and J are TRBV28 and TRBJ1-4, with 9 bases identical to TRBD1. CDR1 MDHEN and CDR2 SYDVKM come from the germline V gene. This CDR3 contains 17 residues. V gave up 4 bases and J gave up 6 bases; unmatched junction bases: 12. In DNA, the CDR3 is TGTGCCAGCAGTTCGTCCCGGGACAGGGTTCGCGATGAAAAACTGTTTTTT. Residues: CASSSSRDRVRDEKLFF.

As regards this clone: Its ends do not fully match the called genes, so a read error is possible. The chain is built from TRBV30 and TRBJ2-7, with a possible D match to TRBD1 (5 bases). The CDR3 has 15 residues. Germline CDR1 GTSNPN, CDR2 SVGIG (reference sequence). CDR3 residues: CAWSVLGQTSSEQYF. The CDR3 DNA reads TGTGCCTGGAGTGTACTGGGGCAGACTTCCTCCGAGCAGTACTTC. Variable domain in full (rest from reference TRBV30 and TRBJ2-7): SQTIHQWPATLVQPVGSPLSLECTVEGTSNPNLYWYRQAAGRGLQLLFYSVGIGQISSEVPQNLSASRPQDRQFILSSKKLLLSDSGFYLCAWSVLGQTSSEQYFGPGTRLTVT.

This clone was counted ten times or more. The chain has TRBV11-2 and TRBJ1-1, with TRBD1 identical over 9 bases. In germline, CDR1 is SGHAT, CDR2 FQNNGV. V lost 3 bases and J lost 11; bases outside the gene matches: 1. This CDR3 region has 11 residues. The CDR3 nucleotides are TGTGCCAGCAGCTTCGGGACAGGGGCTTTCTTT. This encodes CASSFGTGAFF.

V usage is TRBV20-1 and J usage is TRBJ2-3, with D possibly TRBD2 on 6 matching bases. Looked up from germline, CDR1 is DFQATT and CDR2 is SNEGSKA (reference sequence). The CDR3 length is 14 residues. The V and J ends lost 6 bases and 6 bases respectively, with 19 bases between them. DNA of the CDR3: TGCAGTGCCAGTACTAGCTCGTCATCGGATACGCAGTATTTT. Amino acids: CSASTSSSSDTQYF.